Sequencing of this T cell receptor beta chain was carried out in a study of shared clonotypes between healthy human individuals (dated by TCRdb to 2019 to 2021). About the investigation overall: A couple of women and a few men aged 18 to 49 years were included in the cohort. Per donor, three plates each were used for CD4 naive and CD4 memory, two for CD8 naive, and one for CD8 memory. To estimate repertoire size and how much clonotype sharing occurs between individuals, the study deeply sequenced the blood TCR repertoires of five healthy adults. To increase sequencing depth and limit assay-specific biases, different laboratories used diverse techniques to prepare libraries and sequence TCR repertoires. Each donor's leukapheresis produced roughly between roughly 0.85 and 9.5 billion PBMCs. Paper-wide results and their limitations: Across several donors, 4.5% to 6.5% of naive CD4, more than 3% of naive CD8, about 2.3% of memory CD4, and 0.4% of memory CD8 clonotypes were shared. Pairwise subsampling led to the expectation that sequencing depth would affect the degree of clonotype sharing among donors. The small number of donors limited the genetic and exposure-history diversity represented. Compared with non-shared clonotypes, clonotypes shared by all four sorted-subset donors had higher generation probabilities. Only blood was sampled, and tissue TCR repertoires likely differ from those in blood. Even with the large sequencing depth, rarefaction of the sorted-subset datasets indicated that sequencing was incomplete. Larger estimated clonotype richness was generally found for naive subsets than for memory subsets.

As regards this clone: Its specific antigen is unknown. No base quality values were provided; no much bigger clone lies one nucleotide off.

Using the deep immunoSEQ assay, TCR CDR3 regions were amplified from genomic DNA by multiplex PCR. Genomic DNA extracted from each cell subset was distributed evenly over all wells of several immunoSEQ 96-well plates, and each plate served as one replicate. For sorted subsets, each replicate PCR was loaded with 200 ng genomic DNA, equivalent to 32,000 or so T cell genomes. Purified libraries were quantified with a Qubit 3.0 fluorometer, sized on a Bioanalyzer 2100, and re-quantified with the KAPA Library Quantification kit. Every immunoSEQ 96-well plate was sequenced on a separate single-read 150-cycle Illumina NextSeq 550 flow cell. On the authors' methods: Because only junctional sequences without quality scores were contained in the immunoSEQ output, filtering matching that applied to full-length reads could not be performed. To assign V/J genes and CDR3, sequences were annotated against IMGT germline references using PyIR, a Python wrapper for IgBLAST v1.9. Any read was removed if the V/J assignment was weak (E-value above 1e-6), the CDR3 was missing, or the read contained stop codons, out-of-frame junctions, or ambiguous translated residues. A V3J clonotype was defined by an identical inferred V gene, J gene, and CDR3 amino acid sequence. Percentage overlap between repertoires was computed as shared unique clonotypes divided by the size of the smaller repertoire. Richness of each repertoire was evaluated using RTK rarefaction, the Chao1 estimator, and Recon v2.1 estimates of unobserved clonotypes. OLGA was used to compute generation probabilities for all TCRbeta clonotypes that the gDNA method yielded from four donors. In its TCRdb copy, this immuneACCESS table keeps in-frame sequences only and misses some clones. Where compared with another copy, unresolved V genes explain less than half of these, and the others have no known cause. Clone size and V and J calls were adopted from that table, with D and trimming inferred from the DNA. For this sample the table gives approximately 2.3 million clones, of which 85% to 95% were detected only once. The top ten clonotypes cover 0.39% of the sample.

CDR3 length: 15 amino acids, cysteine to phenylalanine. The CDR3 DNA has 45 bases and is translated from base 1. CDR1 and CDR2 are read off the germline V gene as SGHTS and YDEGEE. Trimming at the junction amounts to 3 bases on V and 1 base on J, and the germline ends lie 11 bases apart. Donors were healthy HIV-negative adults with no recently reported acute infections or vaccinations. Every donor was a Caucasian adult living in Nashville, Tennessee, USA. CD4+ T cells were enriched by magnetic negative selection, after which naive cells were positively selected on CD45RA and the negative fraction was taken as the memory subset. Blood was obtained by leukapheresis, after which PBMCs were separated by Ficoll-Histopaque density gradient centrifugation and cryopreserved in liquid nitrogen vapor phase. Purity and quantity of every magnetically sorted T cell population were checked by analytical flow cytometry. Genomic DNA was isolated from each sorted fraction and quantified by UV absorbance on a Nanodrop 2000c.

Sequenced input: naive CD4+ T cells from PBMCs. Read against the paper, the sample's cell subset or site label means: CD45RA+ positively selected. The V gene is TRBV5-8 and the J gene is TRBJ2-4, and perhaps TRBD2 as D gene, on 6 matching bases. The clonotype was recovered from a young man in good health. Some clones in this sample may be carry-over from other donors' samples. The DNA is as follows: TGTGCCAGCAGCTGGGCGGGGTTGGCCAAAAACATTCAGTACTTC. This yields the protein CASSWAGLAKNIQYF.